Listed below are T cell receptor beta chains from one sample, sequenced in a study of OX40 agonist ivuxolimab in advanced cancers. Clones were sequenced by immunoSEQ multiplex PCR, and TCRdb holds only the in-frame ones, with some missing. This sample has 7,500 to 10,000 clones, with roughly 71% found just once. Sequencing was performed on CD4+ or CD8+ T cells sorted from blood, taken in a trial of the OX40 agonist ivuxolimab. These receptors were obtained from an adult with an advanced solid tumor such as melanoma, head and neck, liver or kidney cancer. The CDR3 runs from the conserved cysteine through the conserved F or W. Each record gives: J gene, V gene, CDR3 protein.

j_gene: TRBJ2-1
v_gene: TRBV7-9
CDR3aa: CASSLGSNEQFF

j_gene: TRBJ2-1
v_gene: TRBV7-3
CDR3aa: CASSLEGSSYNEQFF

j_gene: TRBJ2-1
v_gene: TRBV16
CDR3aa: CASSQSLSSSYNEQFF

j_gene: TRBJ1-3
v_gene: TRBV9
CDR3aa: CASSDDRASGNTIYF

j_gene: TRBJ2-3
v_gene: TRBV29-1
CDR3aa: CSVIGGPSFTDTQYF

j_gene: TRBJ1-4
v_gene: TRBV7-9
CDR3aa: CASSSLGTRDPSGGEKLFF

j_gene: TRBJ2-7
v_gene: TRBV7-2
CDR3aa: CASSQDEGTSYEQYF

j_gene: TRBJ2-3
v_gene: TRBV13
CDR3aa: CASSQSPEQGVTDTQYF

j_gene: TRBJ1-4
v_gene: TRBV6-1
CDR3aa: CASSEEASGANEKLFF

j_gene: TRBJ1-1
v_gene: TRBV11-3
CDR3aa: CASSLGSGSEAFF

j_gene: TRBJ1-5
v_gene: TRBV27
CDR3aa: CATRHGNQPQHF

j_gene: TRBJ2-5
v_gene: TRBV5-6
CDR3aa: CASSLAGGQETQYF

j_gene: TRBJ2-3
v_gene: TRBV15
CDR3aa: CATSRDSLAGVIDDTQYF

j_gene: TRBJ2-7
v_gene: TRBV6-6
CDR3aa: CASSTGKVGYEQYF

j_gene: TRBJ2-7
v_gene: TRBV21-1
CDR3aa: CARRLADYYEQYF

j_gene: TRBJ1-5
v_gene: TRBV5-5
CDR3aa: CASSPPSGQPQHF

j_gene: TRBJ1-2
v_gene: TRBV29-1
CDR3aa: CSAWGTGMGLDYGYTF

j_gene: TRBJ1-2
v_gene: TRBV29-1
CDR3aa: CSVNRGIYGYTF

j_gene: TRBJ2-3
v_gene: TRBV27
CDR3aa: CASSPRQGAPRDTQYF

j_gene: TRBJ1-2
v_gene: TRBV4-1
CDR3aa: CASSQGPSDYGYTF

j_gene: TRBJ2-1
v_gene: TRBV19
CDR3aa: CASSPEAPGQGPYNEQFF

j_gene: TRBJ2-7
v_gene: TRBV6-1
CDR3aa: CASSEAWGGYEQYF

j_gene: TRBJ1-6
v_gene: TRBV28
CDR3aa: CASSRDTSSYNSPLHF

j_gene: TRBJ2-3
v_gene: TRBV7-4
CDR3aa: CASSLNRATDTQYF

j_gene: TRBJ2-2
v_gene: TRBV6-4
CDR3aa: CASQRGSTGELFF

j_gene: TRBJ2-1
v_gene: TRBV27
CDR3aa: CASVGTGVNEQFF

j_gene: TRBJ1-1
v_gene: TRBV11-2
CDR3aa: CASSPMRNTEAFF

j_gene: TRBJ2-3
v_gene: TRBV5-1
CDR3aa: CASRHLDSTDTQYF

j_gene: TRBJ1-2
v_gene: TRBV7-6
CDR3aa: CASSPGSYYGYTF

j_gene: TRBJ2-1
v_gene: TRBV5-6
CDR3aa: CASSLGLDNEQFF

j_gene: TRBJ1-2
v_gene: TRBV10-3
CDR3aa: CAISEPKTGAGAF

j_gene: TRBJ1-4
v_gene: TRBV27
CDR3aa: CASSTRVGTNEKLFF

j_gene: TRBJ1-1
v_gene: TRBV7-9
CDR3aa: CASSRTMNTEAFF

j_gene: TRBJ2-5
v_gene: TRBV4-1
CDR3aa: CASSHPREEYQETQYF

j_gene: TRBJ2-7
v_gene: TRBV7-9
CDR3aa: CASSPYAQGADEQYF

j_gene: TRBJ2-3
v_gene: TRBV16
CDR3aa: CASSLTGTGTTDTQYF

j_gene: TRBJ2-1
v_gene: TRBV4-2
CDR3aa: CASSQGDKQFF

j_gene: TRBJ2-3
v_gene: TRBV4-1
CDR3aa: CASSQRNRPSTDTQYF

j_gene: TRBJ2-5
v_gene: TRBV27
CDR3aa: CASTSGQGRETQYF